This note documents a single T cell receptor beta chain sequence. The source of the sample is a study of control samples from healthy donors and cancer patients. Assay: immunoSEQ multiplex PCR; the TCRdb copy retains only in-frame clones and omits some. The table shows more than 140,000 clones, with approximately 94% occurring only once. The CDR3 has 15 residues. V trimming: 5 bases; J trimming: 3 bases; junction bases outside the gene matches: 6. Germline CDR1 and CDR2: SNHLY and FYNNEI. This clonotype was obtained from a man in his forties or fifties in good health. Specimen: blood. This chain connects TRBV2 to TRBJ1-4; 7 nucleotides match TRBD1. CDR3 sequence: CASSPRDSPNEKLFF. The CDR3 DNA reads as TGTGCCAGCAGTCCACGGGACAGCCCTAATGAAAAACTGTTTTTT.